This T cell receptor (beta chain) emerged from a study of blood T cells in healthy people across ages. Study summary: Template switching retrieved approximately one barcoded beta molecule for each two T cells.

The CDR3 is 14 amino acids. The germline V and J ends were trimmed by 3 bases and 2 bases, with 11 bases remaining between them. Combining a sample-barcoded 5' primer with a J-beta primer mix, a second PCR ran for about 6 to 11 cycles. Researchers report that a template-switch adaptor with 12 random nucleotides tagged each cDNA molecule. In TCRdb, the 5' RACE reads were re-called with MiXCR into one record per CDR3 protein. The sample lists some 1.5 million distinct CDR3 sequences; roughly 28% were seen once. Caucasian, healthy and from Russia, the donors were aged between roughly 6 and 95. This sequence was found in a woman in her 30s in good health. Sequences were obtained from blood. The V call is TRBV12-3 or TRBV12-4, the J call TRBJ2-7; D unresolved. DNA of the CDR3: TGTGCCAGCAGTTTCTCACTCATAGCCTACGAGCAGTACTTC. As protein: CASSFSLIAYEQYF.